The 29 T cell receptor beta chains given below trace back to one sample, sequenced in a study of blood T cell repertoires in COVID-19. The method was immunoSEQ multiplex PCR; TCRdb's version includes in-frame clones alone and lacks a portion of them. This sample has approximately 88,000 clones, with 90% to 95% found just once. Sequencing was carried out using peripheral blood. These receptors all stem from a woman aged 45-60 years in a cohort sampled during active COVID-19.

This rearrangement joins TRBV19 to TRBJ2-1; 14 bases line up with TRBD2. CDR1 and CDR2 from the germline V gene are LNHDA and SQIVND (reference sequence). V shed 7 bases, J shed 8 bases, and the junction held 4 bases outside the gene matches. The CDR3 extends over 14 amino acids. The CDR3 DNA reads TGTGCCAGTACGGGACTAGCGGGAGTGGATGAGCAGTTCTTC. It encodes CASTGLAGVDEQFF.

This rearrangement joins TRBV2 to TRBJ1-1; a possible D gene is TRBD1 (6 bases). Per germline, CDR1 SNHLY and CDR2 FYNNEI. The CDR3 contains 14 residues. Trimming removed 7 bases from V and 4 bases from J, with 16 bases in between. CDR3 protein: CASTGTQSSTEAFF. CDR3 sequence (DNA): TGTGCCAGCACGGGGACACAATCGAGCACTGAAGCTTTCTTT.

V gene TRBV25-1 combines with J gene TRBJ1-1; 8 bases are shared with TRBD1. V lost 4 bases, J lost 4 bases, and 2 bases stayed unmatched. The CDR3 is 13 residues long. Germline CDR1 and CDR2: MGHDK and SYGVNS. The CDR3 DNA is TGTGCCAGCAGTGTTACAGGGGGCACTGAAGCTTTCTTT. It translates to CASSVTGGTEAFF.

V and J are TRBV7-9 and TRBJ1-4, with unresolved D. V was shortened by 5 bases and J by 5 bases, with 9 bases between the two germline ends. This CDR3 comprises 13 residues. CDR1 is SEHNR and CDR2 is FQNEAQ in the germline V gene (reference sequence). In DNA form, the CDR3 reads TGTGCCAGCAGCACCCACCAGAATGAAAAACTGTTTTTT. It specifies CASSTHQNEKLFF.

The rearrangement joins TRBV30 to TRBJ1-2, with 7 bases that match TRBD1. The CDR3 sequence is 14 residues long. The trim removed 2 bases at V and 4 bases at J, leaving 7 bases unmatched. CDR1 is GTSNPN and CDR2 is SVGIG in the germline V gene (reference sequence). The chain's CDR3 is CAWSPGGPSYGYTF. The CDR3 DNA is TGTGCCTGGAGTCCAGGGGGGCCCTCCTATGGCTACACCTTC.

The chain joins TRBV28 to TRBJ2-6, with D possibly TRBD1 on 6 matching bases. The CDR3 has 16 residues. Trimming cost V 7 bases and J 3 bases, with 16 bases left between them. Looked up from germline, CDR1 is MDHEN and CDR2 is SYDVKM. The CDR3 loop is CASTSPGVGGANVLTF. The CDR3 bases are TGTGCCAGCACTTCCCCAGGGGTCGGTGGGGCCAACGTCCTGACTTTC.

DNA of the CDR3: TGTGCCAGCAGTCCACGGACTAGCGGGTACACAGATACGCAGTATTTT. This sequence encodes CASSPRTSGYTDTQYF. The rearrangement links TRBV27 to TRBJ2-3; 11 bases are a match to TRBD2. V lost 5 bases to trimming and J lost 2 bases; unmatched junction nucleotides: 6. Germline V gene lookup returns CDR1 MNHEY and CDR2 SMNVEV (reference sequence). This CDR3 contains 16 residues.

The chain employs TRBV12-3 or TRBV12-4 and TRBJ1-6; no reliable D call. V was pared by 7 bases and J by 10 bases, with 14 bases between. The CDR3 is 13 amino acids. CDR3 DNA sequence: TGTGCCAGCACCTTGAGTCTATGGTCACCCCTCCACTTT. This sequence encodes CASTLSLWSPLHF.

The rearrangement joins TRBV7-9 to TRBJ1-2; D not certain. The germline gives CDR1 SEHNR, CDR2 FQNEAQ (reference sequence). The ends were cut back, 2 bases at V and 4 bases at J, with 11 bases in the middle. The length of the CDR3 is 14 residues. The CDR3 sequence is CASSLFAQTYGYTF. Written as DNA, the CDR3 is TGTGCCAGCAGCTTATTTGCACAGACCTATGGCTACACCTTC.

This chain joins TRBV5-4 and TRBJ1-4; no firm D call. V dropped 1 base and J dropped 7 bases, with 8 bases sitting between them. Germline values: CDR1 SGHNT, CDR2 YYREEE (reference sequence). This CDR3 has 13 amino acids. CDR3 nucleotides: TGTGCCAGCAGCTTGATCGAGGGTGAAAAACTGTTTTTT. It encodes CASSLIEGEKLFF.

In the case of this clone: At one boundary the junction diverges from the germline segment, which might be a read error. The chain employs TRBV7-7 and TRBJ2-3, with a weak D call TRBD1 (6 bases). The CDR3 is 15 amino acids. Germline assignment: CDR1 SSHAT and CDR2 FNYEAQ (reference sequence). Here the CDR3 reads CASSLGGAGEDTQYF. For the CDR3, the DNA is TGTGCTAGCAGCTTAGGAGGTGCAGGGGAAGATACGCAGTATTTT.

The CDR3 region is CASSTQGNEQYF. The CDR3 nucleotides read TGCGCCAGCAGCACCCAGGGTAACGAGCAGTACTTC. The chain combines TRBV5-1 with TRBJ2-7, with a weak D call TRBD1 (5 bases). Germline CDR1 and CDR2: SGHRS and YFSETQ. This CDR3 comprises 12 residues. Between the trimmed V and J ends, which lost 4 bases and 5 bases, there was a span of 10 bases.

The chain recombines TRBV25-1 with TRBJ2-3; TRBD2 might be the D (5 bases). Trimming removed 8 bases from V and 5 bases from J, with 14 bases in between. The V gene's germline CDR1 is MGHDK and CDR2 SYGVNS. The CDR3 has 13 residues. The CDR3 DNA reads TGTGCCAGCGCACGAGGTGGAGGAGATACGCAGTATTTT. Its protein product is CASARGGGDTQYF. Looking up the rest from reference TRBV25-1 and TRBJ2-3 gives the full variable domain: EADIYQTPRYLVIGTGKKITLECSQTMGHDKMYWYQQDPGMELHLIHYSYGVNSTEKGDLSSESTVSRIRTEHFPLTLESARPSHTSQYLCASARGGGDTQYFGPGTRLTVL.

V usage is TRBV29-1 and J usage is TRBJ1-2, with TRBD1 identical over 10 bases. Germline lookup yields CDR1 SQVTM and CDR2 ANQGSEA. The CDR3 consists of 12 residues. Trimming removed 6 bases from V and 3 bases from J; junction bases left unmatched: 1. The chain's CDR3 is CSVGTGDYGYTF. The DNA of the CDR3 is TGCAGCGTCGGGACAGGGGACTATGGCTACACCTTC.

CDR3 DNA sequence: TGTGCCAGCGGCCTAAGGACAGTAAGGAACACTGAAGCTTTCTTT. As protein: CASGLRTVRNTEAFF. This sequence joins TRBV2 and TRBJ1-1; maybe TRBD1 (6 bases). In germline, CDR1 is SNHLY, CDR2 FYNNEI. The CDR3 totals 15 residues. V gave up 8 bases and J gave up 1 base, with 17 bases separating them. Full variable domain (missing parts from reference TRBV2 and TRBJ1-1): EPEVTQTPSHQVTQMGQEVILRCVPISNHLYFYWYRQILGQKVEFLVSFYNNEISEKSEIFDDQFSVERPDGSNFTLKIRSTKLEDSAMYFCASGLRTVRNTEAFFGQGTRLTVV.

The rearrangement uses TRBV4-2 and TRBJ2-1, with TRBD2 identical over 11 bases. This CDR3 contains 20 residues. V shed 2 bases and J 1 base; nucleotides not matched to a gene: 13. Germline values: CDR1 LGHNA, CDR2 YNFKEQ. CDR3 loop: CASSQHPGGVAGGSYNEQFF. In nucleotides, the CDR3 is TGTGCCAGCAGCCAACACCCCGGGGGTGTAGCGGGAGGGTCCTACAATGAGCAGTTCTTC.

The CDR3 DNA follows: TGTGCCACCGCCTTCGGGACAGGGGCCTACGAGCAGTACTTC. It is translated as CATAFGTGAYEQYF. This rearrangement joins TRBV19 to TRBJ2-7; 10 positions match TRBD1. V lost 10 bases to trimming and J lost 2 bases; unmatched junction nucleotides: 8. The V gene's germline CDR1 is LNHDA and CDR2 SQIVND (reference sequence). The CDR3 runs 14 residues.

The V gene is TRBV11-1, the J gene TRBJ1-1; the match to TRBD1 covers 8 bases. This CDR3 comprises 13 residues. The germline V gene encodes CDR1 SGHAT and CDR2 FQDESV (reference sequence). V lost 5 bases and J lost 3; bases outside the gene matches: 2. The CDR3 DNA reads as TGTGCCAGCAGCACACAGGGGGACACTGAAGCTTTCTTT. It encodes CASSTQGDTEAFF.

The CDR3 nucleotides are TGTGCCAGCACCTCAGGGGAGTCCTACGAGCAGTACTTC. Amino acids: CASTSGESYEQYF. This chain joins TRBV7-9 and TRBJ2-7, with D possibly being TRBD1 (6 bases). There are 13 residues in the CDR3. The V end lost 7 bases, the J end lost 1 base, and 11 bases lay between the germline ends. Per the germline V gene, CDR1 is SEHNR and CDR2 is FQNEAQ (reference sequence).

The CDR3: CASSPWAGGQYNEQFF. In DNA form, the CDR3 reads TGTGCCAGCAGCCCCTGGGCGGGAGGGCAGTACAATGAGCAGTTCTTC. The rearrangement uses TRBV11-2 and TRBJ2-1; 9 bases fit TRBD2. The CDR3 consists of 16 residues. V was pared by 5 bases and J by 4 bases, with 9 bases of the junction left unmatched. Per germline, CDR1 SGHAT and CDR2 FQNNGV. Full variable domain (remainder filled in from reference TRBV11-2 and TRBJ2-1): EAGVAQSPRYKIIEKRQSVAFWCNPISGHATLYWYQQILGQGPKLLIQFQNNGVVDDSQLPKDRFSAERLKGVDSTLKIQPAKLEDSAVYLCASSPWAGGQYNEQFFGPGTRLTVL.

The chain joins TRBV7-9 to TRBJ2-7; 8 positions agree with TRBD1. Germline CDR1 is SEHNR and CDR2 is FQNEAQ (reference sequence). There are 18 residues in the CDR3. With V trimmed by 5 bases and J by 0 bases, 15 bases remained unmatched. The CDR3 coding sequence is TGTGCCAGCAGCCTCGTTTCGTCCTGGACAGGGCCCTCCTACGAGCAGTACTTC. This sequence encodes CASSLVSSWTGPSYEQYF.

V is TRBV5-1 and J is TRBJ2-4, with 8 bases aligning to TRBD2. The V and J ends lost 0 bases and 15 bases, in that order; junction bases with no gene match: 2. The CDR3 contains 11 residues. Per the germline V gene, CDR1 is SGHRS and CDR2 is YFSETQ. The chain's CDR3 is CASSLERELYF. In DNA, the CDR3 is TGCGCCAGCAGCTTGGAGCGGGAGTTGTACTTC.

V and J are TRBV2 and TRBJ2-7; D possibly corresponds to TRBD2 (5 bases). CDR1 and CDR2 from the germline V gene are SNHLY and FYNNEI. Trimming left V 6 bases short and J 6 bases short, with 12 bases between. The CDR3 is 12 amino acids. The CDR3 is CASSLGGGEQYF. CDR3 sequence (DNA): TGTGCCAGCAGCCTAGGAGGAGGCGAGCAGTACTTC. Drawing the rest from reference TRBV2 and TRBJ2-7, the complete variable domain is EPEVTQTPSHQVTQMGQEVILRCVPISNHLYFYWYRQILGQKVEFLVSFYNNEISEKSEIFDDQFSVERPDGSNFTLKIRSTKLEDSAMYFCASSLGGGEQYFGPGTRLTVT.

This chain uses TRBV5-1 with TRBJ2-7; D is perhaps TRBD1 (5 bases). Germline assignment: CDR1 SGHRS and CDR2 YFSETQ. The CDR3 sequence is 14 residues long. The V end was cut by 4 bases, the J end by 4 bases, with 15 bases between. The CDR3 DNA sequence: TGCGCCAGCAGCCCTATCATTAGACAGTACGAGCAGTACTTC. This translates into CASSPIIRQYEQYF.

This clone was counted only a few times. V gene TRBV5-1 combines with J gene TRBJ1-2, with D perhaps TRBD1 (6 bases). Germline-derived CDR1 and CDR2 are SGHRS and YFSETQ. The CDR3 has 13 residues. V shed 4 bases and J shed 8 bases, with 15 bases lying between them. CDR3 DNA sequence: TGCGCCAGCAGCGAAACCCGGGACAAGGGCTACACCTTC. Translating gives CASSETRDKGYTF.

V usage is TRBV18 and J usage is TRBJ2-1; possibly TRBD2 for D (5 bases). The CDR3 length is 16 residues. Germline V CDR1 and CDR2: KGHSH, LQKENI. V lost 2 bases and J 2 bases, leaving 13 bases between the germline ends. Written as DNA, the CDR3 is TGTGCCAGCTCACCAGCGGGCAGGTCCCCCTACAATGAGCAGTTCTTC. This codes for CASSPAGRSPYNEQFF.

The CDR3 protein is CASSLAGAGGSDTQYF. DNA for the CDR3: TGTGCCAGCAGCTTAGCTGGAGCGGGGGGCTCAGATACGCAGTATTTT. The rearrangement links TRBV7-9 to TRBJ2-3, with 9 nucleotides matching TRBD2. With V trimmed by 0 bases and J by 4 bases, 5 bases remained unmatched. CDR1 is SEHNR and CDR2 is FQNEAQ in the germline V gene (reference sequence). This CDR3 is 16 amino acids long.

The rearrangement links TRBV6-5 to TRBJ1-4; D might be TRBD1 (6 bases). This CDR3 has 14 residues. Germline assignment: CDR1 MNHEY and CDR2 SVGAGI. V lost 6 bases and J 6 bases, leaving 14 bases between the germline ends. The DNA for the CDR3 is TGTGCCAGCAGCGGGGACGGACAGTATGAAAAACTGTTTTTT. Its translation: CASSGDGQYEKLFF.

This chain connects TRBV5-6 to TRBJ2-7; D might be TRBD2 (5 bases). The CDR3 totals 14 residues. With 4 bases removed from V and 1 base from J, the gap between germline ends came to 12 bases. The germline gives CDR1 SGHDT, CDR2 YYEEEE. The CDR3 region has the DNA TGTGCCAGCAGCCCTGACCCGGGATCCTACGAGCAGTACTTC. It yields the protein CASSPDPGSYEQYF.